These 4 T cell receptor beta chains were all obtained from the same sample, sequenced in a study of cytomegalovirus exposure and HLA in healthy donors. The PCR employed 60 Vbeta primers together with 13 Jbeta primers. The method was immunoSEQ multiplex PCR; TCRdb's version includes in-frame clones alone and lacks a portion of them. The sample has around 100,000 clones; over 75% are singletons. The sample was PBMCs. These TCRs come from a man aged 35 to 55 in good health and CMV-seropositive.

The chain joins TRBV27 to TRBJ2-5; 12 bases fit TRBD2. Trimming removed 10 bases from V and 4 bases from J; junction bases left unmatched: 4. The CDR3 extends over 13 amino acids. The V gene's germline CDR1 is MNHEY and CDR2 SMNVEV (reference sequence). CDR3 sequence reads: CATPGLAGETQYF. CDR3 DNA sequence: TGTGCCACACCGGGACTAGCGGGAGAGACCCAGTACTTC.

This chain uses TRBV27 with TRBJ1-5; D is perhaps TRBD1 (5 bases). The length of the CDR3 is 13 residues. V lost 4 bases, J lost 2 bases, and 6 bases lay in between. The V gene's germline CDR1 is MNHEY and CDR2 SMNVEV (reference sequence). The CDR3 sequence: CASSWGGNQPQHF. The CDR3 DNA is TGTGCCAGCAGTTGGGGCGGCAATCAGCCCCAGCATTTT.

The chain recombines TRBV10-3 with TRBJ1-1, with 8 positions matching TRBD1. V lost 2 bases and J lost 5; bases outside the gene matches: 4. The CDR3 is 14 amino acids. Germline V gene lookup returns CDR1 ENHRY and CDR2 SYGVKD. In DNA, the CDR3 is TGTGCCATCAGTGAGGGCGGGACAGGAACTGAAGCTTTCTTT. Translating gives CAISEGGTGTEAFF.

This chain joins TRBV5-1 and TRBJ2-1; 15 bases map to TRBD2. Losses at the gene ends were 4 bases for V and 2 bases for J; bases not matched to a gene: 16. Germline-derived CDR1 and CDR2 are SGHRS and YFSETQ. The CDR3 is made up of 21 amino acids. The CDR3 region is CASSLGLAGGRILDTYNEQFF. As DNA, the CDR3 is TGCGCCAGCAGCCTCGGACTAGCGGGGGGGCGGATCTTGGATACCTACAATGAGCAGTTCTTC. Together with reference TRBV5-1 and TRBJ2-1, the CDR3 gives the full variable domain: KAGVTQTPRYLIKTRGQQVTLSCSPISGHRSVSWYQQTPGQGLQFLFEYFSETQRNKGNFPGRFSGRQFSNSRSEMNVSTLELGDSALYLCASSLGLAGGRILDTYNEQFFGPGTRLTVL.